This TCR beta chain was sequenced during a study of T cell responses to AZD1222 COVID-19 vaccine. The method was immunoSEQ multiplex PCR; TCRdb's version includes in-frame clones alone and lacks a portion of them. This sample has 150,000 to 200,000 clones, with less than 95% found just once. Whole-study results and caveats: In a largely white British group with more females than males, clonal diversity was possibly underestimated.

Trimming took 1 base from V and 6 from J, leaving 6 bases between them. CDR3 size: 13 residues. Germline lookup yields CDR1 SGHTA and CDR2 FQGNSA. A remark on this clone: Its antigen is still unknown.

The source was peripheral blood, collected on day 0 of AZD1222 vaccination. This clonotype was sampled from an adult in good health. V and J are TRBV7-2 and TRBJ2-2; D ambiguous. CDR3 protein: CASSLDIAGELFF. CDR3 DNA: TGTGCCAGCAGCTTAGACATCGCCGGGGAGCTGTTTTTT.